This TCR beta chain stems from a study of OX40 agonist ivuxolimab in advanced cancers. Measured with immunoSEQ multiplex PCR; TCRdb has only the in-frame clones, and not every one. Of under 60,000 clones listed, about 90% are singletons. The CDR3 runs to 14 residues. The sample here was CD4+ or CD8+ T cells sorted from blood, taken in a trial of the OX40 agonist ivuxolimab. V is TRBV21-1 and J is TRBJ2-1; the table names TRBD2, a call not compared with the DNA. TRBV21-1 constitutes a pseudogene. This clonotype originated in an adult with an advanced solid tumor such as melanoma, head and neck, liver or kidney cancer. CDR3 DNA: TGTGCCAGCAGCGCGGGACTAGCGCCCCGGGGGCAGTTCTTC. This encodes CASSAGLAPRGQFF.